The 28 T cell receptor beta chains reported below all come from one sample, sequenced in a study of blood T cell repertoires in COVID-19. TCRdb's table, derived via immunoSEQ multiplex PCR, lists solely in-frame clones and lacks some. The sample has 150,000 or so clones; about 85% are singletons. Source material: peripheral blood. These receptors all stem from a man in his 60s with COVID-19, enrolled during active disease.

The chain employs TRBV19 and TRBJ2-7, with D perhaps matching TRBD2 (6 bases). The CDR3 sequence is 15 residues long. V lost 0 bases and J 2 bases, leaving 11 bases between the germline ends. Germline V gene lookup returns CDR1 LNHDA and CDR2 SQIVND (reference sequence). CDR3 in amino acids: CASSIDRGATYEQYF. DNA for the CDR3: TGTGCCAGTAGTATAGATCGCGGGGCCACCTACGAGCAGTACTTC.

This chain uses TRBV6-2 or TRBV6-3 with TRBJ1-5; 10 nucleotides align to TRBD1. Germline V lookup: CDR1 MNHEY, CDR2 SVGEGT. The CDR3 length is 19 residues. Trimming cost V 5 bases and J 0 bases; bases outside gene matches: 13. The chain's CDR3 is CASSPGTGDGMGSNQPQHF. The DNA for the CDR3 is TGTGCCAGCAGTCCCGGGACAGGGGACGGGATGGGTAGCAATCAGCCCCAGCATTTT.

The rearrangement links TRBV7-2 to TRBJ1-1; 9 positions match TRBD1. CDR1 is SGHTA, CDR2 FQGNSA, per germline. CDR3 size: 15 residues. J lost 4 bases, V lost 1 base, and 4 bases had no gene match. The CDR3 region has the DNA TGTGCCAGCAGCTTAGTACAGGGGGCGCGCACTGAAGCTTTCTTT. Its translation: CASSLVQGARTEAFF.

The CDR3 loop reads CASSLTQGQMNTEAFF. CDR3 sequence (DNA): TGTGCCAGCAGCTTAACCCAGGGGCAGATGAACACTGAAGCTTTCTTT. This sequence joins TRBV7-2 and TRBJ1-1; TRBD1 might be the D (6 bases). The germline CDR1 and CDR2 sequences are SGHTA and FQGNSA. V lost 2 bases and J 0 bases, leaving 13 bases between the germline ends. There are 16 residues in the CDR3.

The chain links TRBV29-1 to TRBJ2-2; 7 positions match TRBD1. With V trimmed by 6 bases and J by 3 bases, 7 bases remained unmatched. Germline CDR1 SQVTM, CDR2 ANQGSEA. The CDR3 sequence is 14 residues long. The CDR3, as DNA: TGCAGCGTATACAGGGGTGGCCACACCGGGGAGCTGTTTTTT. Translated: CSVYRGGHTGELFF.

The chain is built from TRBV28 and TRBJ2-7, with D hard to call. There are 12 residues in the CDR3. Germline V gene sequence: CDR1 MDHEN, CDR2 SYDVKM. Trimming took off 3 bases at V and 6 bases at J, with 9 bases between the two ends. The CDR3 sequence is CASSLTLFEQYF. The CDR3 DNA is TGTGCCAGCAGTTTGACTTTGTTCGAGCAGTACTTC.

The chain uses TRBV7-2 and TRBJ2-7; tentatively, D is TRBD2 (6 bases). The germline CDR1 and CDR2 sequences are SGHTA and FQGNSA. V was pared by 8 bases and J by 3 bases, with 17 bases between. The CDR3 has 14 residues. CDR3 protein: CASDGGTEVYEQYF. In DNA form, the CDR3 reads TGTGCCAGCGATGGGGGGACGGAGGTCTACGAGCAGTACTTC.

The chain combines TRBV4-2 with TRBJ1-5, with D uncertain. CDR3 size: 16 residues. V was clipped by 0 bases and J by 0 bases, with 9 bases between them. Germline CDR1 reads LGHNA; CDR2 reads YNFKEQ. In DNA form, the CDR3 reads TGTGCCAGCAGCCAAGAGCCAGAATATAGCAATCAGCCCCAGCATTTT. It codes for CASSQEPEYSNQPQHF.

The chain joins TRBV29-1 to TRBJ1-1; a weak D match, TRBD1 (5 bases). CDR3 size: 15 residues. Trimming took 0 bases from V and 0 from J, leaving 11 bases between them. Germline loops: CDR1 SQVTM, CDR2 ANQGSEA. This CDR3 is CSVEDVQGMNTEAFF. The DNA of the CDR3 is TGCAGCGTTGAAGATGTTCAGGGCATGAACACTGAAGCTTTCTTT.

The rearrangement links TRBV27 to TRBJ2-5, with D perhaps matching TRBD2 (6 bases). Trimming shortened V by 2 bases and J by 2 bases, and 6 bases separated the two germline ends. The CDR3 spans 13 residues. CDR1 is MNHEY, CDR2 SMNVEV, per germline (reference sequence). CDR3 DNA: TGTGCCAGCAGTTTACGGGAGCAAGAGACCCAGTACTTC. This codes for CASSLREQETQYF.

The rearrangement links TRBV5-4 to TRBJ2-1; possibly TRBD1 for D (6 bases). Germline CDR1 is SGHNT and CDR2 is YYREEE (reference sequence). V gave up 4 bases and J gave up 5 bases, with 22 bases separating them. There are 17 residues in the CDR3. The DNA for the CDR3 is TGTGCCAGCAGCCCGCCGATGACAGGAAATAGGAACAATGAGCAGTTCTTC. The encoded protein is CASSPPMTGNRNNEQFF.

The chain links TRBV20-1 to TRBJ2-7; D may be TRBD2 (5 bases). CDR1 is DFQATT and CDR2 is SNEGSKA in the germline V gene (reference sequence). The length of the CDR3 is 11 residues. Trimming took off 3 bases at V and 7 bases at J, with 10 bases between the two ends. CDR3: CSASSLAEQYF. The CDR3 DNA reads as TGCAGTGCTAGTTCCCTAGCTGAGCAGTACTTC.

The rearrangement links TRBV11-1 to TRBJ2-7; 11 nucleotides align to TRBD1. Germline CDR1 and CDR2: SGHAT and FQDESV (reference sequence). The CDR3 loop spans 15 amino acids. V shed 3 bases, J shed 0 bases, and the junction held 1 base outside the gene matches. The CDR3 DNA follows: TGTGCCAGCAGCTTCGGGACAGGGGGCTCCTACGAGCAGTACTTC. It encodes CASSFGTGGSYEQYF.

This chain joins TRBV27 and TRBJ2-7; 9 bases are a match to TRBD1. CDR3 length equals 15 residues. Germline CDR1 is MNHEY and CDR2 is SMNVEV (reference sequence). V dropped 5 bases and J dropped 3; count of bases not matched to a gene: 8. This chain's CDR3 is CASSNPGQGNYEQYF. The CDR3 coding sequence is TGTGCCAGCAGTAACCCGGGACAGGGAAACTACGAGCAGTACTTC.

The chain couples TRBV21-1 to TRBJ2-7; the DNA was not used to check the table's D call, TRBD1. TRBV21-1 is marked as a pseudogene. The CDR3 covers 15 residues. CDR3 loop: CASSNRQAAPYEQYF. CDR3 nucleotide sequence: TGTGCCAGCAGCAACCGACAGGCCGCCCCCTACGAGCAGTACTTC.

The genes are TRBV11-1 and TRBJ2-2; TRBD1 might be the D (5 bases). Trimming took 2 bases from V and 0 from J, leaving 7 bases between them. Germline V CDR1 and CDR2: SGHAT, FQDESV (reference sequence). The length of the CDR3 is 15 residues. Written as DNA, the CDR3 is TGTGCCAGCAGCTTATCGACAGCGAACACCGGGGAGCTGTTTTTT. Its protein is CASSLSTANTGELFF. Full variable domain (missing parts from reference TRBV11-1 and TRBJ2-2): EAEVAQSPRYKITEKSQAVAFWCDPISGHATLYWYRQILGQGPELLVQFQDESVVDDSQLPKDRFSAERLKGVDSTLKIQPAELGDSAMYLCASSLSTANTGELFFGEGSRLTVL.

The rearrangement joins TRBV5-6 to TRBJ1-2, with D perhaps TRBD1 (5 bases). V was shortened by 4 bases and J by 4 bases, with 20 bases between the two germline ends. This CDR3 is 16 amino acids long. The germline gives CDR1 SGHDT, CDR2 YYEEEE. DNA of the CDR3: TGTGCCAGCAGCCCCCGGGGGGAAATGCTTCCCTATGGCTACACCTTC. Translating it yields CASSPRGEMLPYGYTF.

V is TRBV9 and J is TRBJ2-1; 11 bases match TRBD2. After removal of 4 bases from V and 2 bases from J, the junction contained 17 bases not matched to a gene. The CDR3 is 20 residues long. The germline V gene encodes CDR1 SGDLS and CDR2 YYNGEE. The CDR3 DNA is TGTGCCAGCAGCCCGAAAACCGGGACTAGCGGACGCTTAACCTACAATGAGCAGTTCTTC. It translates to CASSPKTGTSGRLTYNEQFF.

The genes are TRBV19 and TRBJ1-1, with D possibly being TRBD1 (6 bases). This CDR3 has 15 residues. V was shortened by 5 bases and J by 0 bases, with 13 bases between the two germline ends. Germline V lookup: CDR1 LNHDA, CDR2 SQIVND (reference sequence). The DNA for the CDR3 is TGTGCCAGTAGTGTACCTACAGGGATGAACACTGAAGCTTTCTTT. Translated: CASSVPTGMNTEAFF.

This chain uses TRBV28 with TRBJ2-5; a possible D gene is TRBD2 (5 bases). The germline V and J ends were trimmed by 8 bases and 5 bases, with 15 bases remaining between them. CDR1 is MDHEN and CDR2 is SYDVKM in the germline V gene. This CDR3 has 13 residues. The CDR3 sequence is CASAEGRSETQYF. CDR3 sequence (DNA): TGTGCCAGCGCCGAGGGAAGGTCCGAGACCCAGTACTTC.

This clone was seen just once. The rearrangement joins TRBV5-8 to TRBJ1-5; possibly TRBD1 for D (5 bases). CDR1 and CDR2 from the germline V gene are SGHTS and YDEGEE. CDR3 length equals 17 residues. V was shortened by 4 bases and J by 4 bases, with 21 bases between the two germline ends. CDR3 sequence reads: CASSLAGEGIRNQPQHF. The CDR3, as DNA: TGTGCCAGCAGCCTCGCGGGGGAGGGGATAAGGAATCAGCCCCAGCATTTT.

J is TRBJ1-6 and V is TRBV4-2, with a weak D call TRBD1 (6 bases). Per germline, CDR1 LGHNA and CDR2 YNFKEQ. This CDR3 is built from 15 residues. The V end lost 2 bases, the J end lost 8 bases, and 13 bases lay between the germline ends. The CDR3 is CASSQNIRGDSPLHF. As DNA, the CDR3 is TGTGCCAGCAGCCAAAATATCAGGGGAGATTCACCCCTCCACTTT.

The J gene is TRBJ2-7, the V gene TRBV6-5; 7 bases are a match to TRBD1. CDR3 length: 12 amino acids. With 11 bases clipped from V and 3 bases from J, the junction kept 7 bases outside the gene matches. CDR1 and CDR2 from the germline V gene are MNHEY and SVGAGI. CDR3 in amino acids: CAGGQRRYEQYF. CDR3 in DNA: TGTGCCGGGGGACAGAGGCGCTACGAGCAGTACTTC.

About this clone: Other DNA sequences in this specimen translate into the identical CDR3. This chain uses TRBV5-4 with TRBJ1-5; a possible D gene is TRBD1 (5 bases). Germline values: CDR1 SGHNT, CDR2 YYREEE (reference sequence). The CDR3 totals 14 residues. Trimming cost V 0 bases and J 7 bases, with 11 bases left between them. The CDR3 nucleotides are TGTGCCAGCAGCTTGGCGGGGGGAGGGCAGCCCCAGCATTTT. Protein sequence: CASSLAGGGQPQHF.

The chain employs TRBV19 and TRBJ1-1; D remains ambiguous. The CDR3 consists of 12 residues. Germline-derived CDR1 and CDR2 are LNHDA and SQIVND (reference sequence). Trimming shortened V by 5 bases and J by 4 bases, and 8 bases separated the two germline ends. This chain's CDR3 is CASSLGPTEAFF. The CDR3 DNA reads TGTGCCAGTAGTCTCGGTCCCACTGAAGCTTTCTTT.

The genes are TRBV24-1 and TRBJ2-2; TRBD1 matches 8 bases. The CDR3 runs to 17 residues. The germline V gene has CDR1 KGHDR and CDR2 SFDVKD. The V gene end was trimmed by 3 bases and the J gene end by 4 bases; junction bases not matched to a gene: 9. The CDR3 spells CATSDPTRGQVTGELFF. CDR3 in DNA: TGTGCCACCAGTGATCCAACCAGGGGGCAGGTCACCGGGGAGCTGTTTTTT.

This clone was seen a single time. The V gene is TRBV6-5, the J gene TRBJ1-1; TRBD1 might be the D (6 bases). The CDR3 has 14 amino acids. Trimming shortened V by 8 bases and J by 5 bases, and 18 bases separated the two germline ends. The V gene's germline CDR1 is MNHEY and CDR2 SVGAGI. Written as DNA, the CDR3 is TGTGCCAGCGGCTTCGGGGGAGGGGGGACTGAAGCTTTCTTT. Its protein product is CASGFGGGGTEAFF.

The CDR3 DNA reads TGTGCCAGCACCTCGGGCGGGGGACCAAGCTCCTACGAGCAGTACTTC. This gives the protein CASTSGGGPSSYEQYF. V gene TRBV28 combines with J gene TRBJ2-7, with TRBD2 matching over 7 bases. After removal of 7 bases from V and 0 bases from J, the junction contained 12 bases not matched to a gene. The CDR3 covers 16 residues. The germline gives CDR1 MDHEN, CDR2 SYDVKM.